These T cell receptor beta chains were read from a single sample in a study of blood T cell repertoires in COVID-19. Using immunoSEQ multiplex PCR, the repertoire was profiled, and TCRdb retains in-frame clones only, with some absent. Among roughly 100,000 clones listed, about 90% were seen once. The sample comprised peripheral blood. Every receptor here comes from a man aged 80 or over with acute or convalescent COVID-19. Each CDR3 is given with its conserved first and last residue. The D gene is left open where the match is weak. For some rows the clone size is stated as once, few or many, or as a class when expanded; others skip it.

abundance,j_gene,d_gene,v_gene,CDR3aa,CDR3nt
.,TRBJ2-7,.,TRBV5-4,CASSPGAYEQYF,TGTGCCAGCAGCCCAGGGGCCTACGAGCAGTACTTC
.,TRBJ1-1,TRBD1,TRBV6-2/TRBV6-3,CASSPTGGGTEAFF,TGTGCCAGCAGCCCGACAGGGGGCGGGACTGAAGCTTTCTTT
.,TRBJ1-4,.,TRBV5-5,CATQGTNEKLFF,TGTGCCACCCAGGGAACTAATGAAAAACTGTTTTTT
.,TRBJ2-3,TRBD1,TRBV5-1,CASSVGQATDTQYF,TGCGCCAGCAGCGTCGGACAGGCCACAGATACGCAGTATTTT
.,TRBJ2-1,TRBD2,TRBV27,CASSFRDSGTWFF,TGTGCCAGCAGTTTTAGAGATAGCGGGACGTGGTTCTTC
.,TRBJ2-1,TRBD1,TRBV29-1,CSVFPPPGQGDYNEQFF,TGCAGCGTTTTTCCACCCCCCGGACAGGGGGATTACAATGAGCAGTTCTTC
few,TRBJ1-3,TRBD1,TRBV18,CASSPGTVFGNTIYF,TGTGCCAGCTCACCAGGGACAGTATTTGGAAACACCATATATTTT
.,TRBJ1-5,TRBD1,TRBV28,CASSARMTGNQPQHF,TGTGCCAGCAGTGCTCGAATGACAGGGAACCAGCCCCAGCATTTT
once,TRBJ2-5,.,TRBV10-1,CARDTPGQARRDQYF,TGCGCCAGAGACACCCCGGGACAAGCTAGAAGGGACCAGTACTTC
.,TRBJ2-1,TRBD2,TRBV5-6,CASSLGGLRLSYNEQFF,TGTGCCAGCAGCTTGGGGGGACTACGACTTAGCTACAATGAGCAGTTCTTC
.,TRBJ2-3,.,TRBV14,CASSQGGRAQYF,TGTGCCAGCAGCCAAGGAGGGCGGGCGCAGTATTTT
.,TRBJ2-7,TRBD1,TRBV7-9,CASSLVRDRGYEQYF,TGTGCCAGCAGCTTAGTAAGGGACAGGGGTTACGAGCAGTACTTC
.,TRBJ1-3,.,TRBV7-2,CASSQRGNTIYF,TGTGCCAGCAGCCAGAGGGGAAACACCATATATTTT
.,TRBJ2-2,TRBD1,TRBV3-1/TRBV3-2,CASSQGNRGAGELFF,TGTGCCAGCAGCCAAGGGAACAGGGGGGCCGGGGAGCTGTTTTTT
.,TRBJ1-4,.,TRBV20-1,CSAKIQEKLFF,TGCAGTGCTAAGATACAGGAAAAACTGTTTTTT
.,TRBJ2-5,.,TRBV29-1,CSVAEVQETQYF,TGCAGCGTTGCGGAGGTTCAAGAGACCCAGTACTTC
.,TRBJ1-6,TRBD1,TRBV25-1,CASGSGTGWNSPLHF,TGTGCCAGCGGATCCGGGACAGGGTGGAATTCACCCCTCCACTTT
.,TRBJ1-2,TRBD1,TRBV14,CASSQDVPGGLYGYTF,TGTGCCAGCAGCCAAGATGTTCCAGGGGGCCTCTATGGCTACACCTTC
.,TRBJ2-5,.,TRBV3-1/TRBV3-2,CASNLRGEETQYF,TGTGCCAGCAACCTTCGGGGAGAAGAGACCCAGTACTTC
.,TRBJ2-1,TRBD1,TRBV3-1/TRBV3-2,CASSQPDRGIIF,TGTGCCAGCAGTCAACCGGACAGGGGAATAATCTTC
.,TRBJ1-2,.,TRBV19,CASSIDPTVSNYGYTF,TGTGCCAGTAGTATAGATCCAACAGTCTCTAACTATGGCTACACCTTC
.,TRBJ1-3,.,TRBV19,CASSVSGSGLNTIYF,TGTGCCAGTAGTGTCAGCGGCTCCGGACTAAACACCATATATTTT
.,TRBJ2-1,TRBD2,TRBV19,CASVVTSGNNEQFF,TGTGCCAGTGTCGTGACTAGCGGTAACAATGAGCAGTTCTTC
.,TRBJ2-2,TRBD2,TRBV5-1,CASSLGGMAGATGELFF,TGCGCCAGCAGCTTGGGAGGTATGGCGGGAGCCACCGGGGAGCTGTTTTTT
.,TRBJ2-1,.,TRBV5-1,CASSDPGKDEQFF,TGCGCCAGCAGCGACCCCGGGAAGGATGAGCAGTTCTTC
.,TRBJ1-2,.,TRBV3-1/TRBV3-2,CASSGGSAANYGYTF,TGTGCCAGCTCGGGTGGCAGTGCAGCTAACTATGGCTACACCTTC
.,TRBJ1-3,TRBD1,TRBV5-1,CASSLPDRGYGNTIYF,TGCGCCAGCAGCTTGCCGGACAGGGGGTATGGAAACACCATATATTTT
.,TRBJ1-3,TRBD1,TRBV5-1,CASSLETGAGNTIYF,TGCGCCAGCAGCTTGGAGACAGGGGCTGGAAACACCATATATTTT